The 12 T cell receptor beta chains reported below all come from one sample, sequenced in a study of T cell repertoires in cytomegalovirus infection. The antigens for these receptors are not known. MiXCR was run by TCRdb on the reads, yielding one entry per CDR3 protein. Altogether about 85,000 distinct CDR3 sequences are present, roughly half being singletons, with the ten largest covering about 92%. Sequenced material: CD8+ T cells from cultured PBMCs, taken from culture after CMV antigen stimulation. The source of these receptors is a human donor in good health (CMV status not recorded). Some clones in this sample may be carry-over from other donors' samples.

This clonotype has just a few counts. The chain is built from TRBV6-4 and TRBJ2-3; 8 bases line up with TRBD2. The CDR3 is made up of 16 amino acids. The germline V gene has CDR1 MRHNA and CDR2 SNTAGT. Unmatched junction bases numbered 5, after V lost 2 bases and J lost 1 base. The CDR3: CASSDKAGAGTDTQYF. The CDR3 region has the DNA TGTGCCAGCAGTGACAAAGCGGGAGCGGGCACAGATACGCAGTATTTT.

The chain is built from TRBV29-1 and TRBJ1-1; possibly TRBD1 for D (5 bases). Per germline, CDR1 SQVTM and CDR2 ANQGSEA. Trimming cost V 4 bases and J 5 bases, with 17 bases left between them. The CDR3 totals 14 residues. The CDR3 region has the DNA TGCAGCGTTGTTGGGGGGAATATAAGGACTGAAGCTTTCTTT. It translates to CSVVGGNIRTEAFF.

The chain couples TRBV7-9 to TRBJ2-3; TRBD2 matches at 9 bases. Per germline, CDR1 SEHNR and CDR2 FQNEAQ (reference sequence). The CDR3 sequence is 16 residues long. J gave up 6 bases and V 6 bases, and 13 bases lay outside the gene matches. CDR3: CASRSGTSTLRDTQYF. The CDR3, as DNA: TGTGCCAGCAGATCCGGGACTAGCACCCTGAGGGATACGCAGTATTTT. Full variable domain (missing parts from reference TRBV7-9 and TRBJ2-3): DTGVSQNPRHKITKRGQNVTFRCDPISEHNRLYWYRQTLGQGPEFLTYFQNEAQLEKSRLLSDRFSAERPKGSFSTLEIQRTEQGDSAMYLCASRSGTSTLRDTQYFGPGTRLTVL.

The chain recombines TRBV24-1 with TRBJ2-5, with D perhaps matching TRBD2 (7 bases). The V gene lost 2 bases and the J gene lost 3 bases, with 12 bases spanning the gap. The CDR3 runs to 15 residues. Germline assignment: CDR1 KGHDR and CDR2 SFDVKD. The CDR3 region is CATSDSGGPEETQYF. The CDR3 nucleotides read TGTGCCACCAGTGATTCCGGGGGGCCGGAAGAGACCCAGTACTTC.

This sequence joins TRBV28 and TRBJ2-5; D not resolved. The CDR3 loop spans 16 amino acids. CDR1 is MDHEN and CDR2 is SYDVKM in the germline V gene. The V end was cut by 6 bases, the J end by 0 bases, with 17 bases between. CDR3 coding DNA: TGTGCCAGCAGGCTTGACTCTCCGGCGTACCAAGAGACCCAGTACTTC. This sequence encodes CASRLDSPAYQETQYF.

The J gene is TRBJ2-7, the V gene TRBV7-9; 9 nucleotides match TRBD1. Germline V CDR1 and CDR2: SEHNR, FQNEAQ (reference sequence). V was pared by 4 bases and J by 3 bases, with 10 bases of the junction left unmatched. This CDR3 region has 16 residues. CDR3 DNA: TGTGCCAGCAGCTCCTTACAGGGGGCCCTTTTCTACGAGCAGTACTTC. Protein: CASSSLQGALFYEQYF.

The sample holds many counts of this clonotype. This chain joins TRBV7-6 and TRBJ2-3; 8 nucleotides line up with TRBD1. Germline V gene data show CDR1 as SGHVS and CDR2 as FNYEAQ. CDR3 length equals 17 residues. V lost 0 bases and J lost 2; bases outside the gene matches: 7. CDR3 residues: CASSLASDRAHTDTQYF. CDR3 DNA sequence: TGTGCCAGCAGCTTAGCCTCGGACAGGGCACACACAGATACGCAGTATTTT.

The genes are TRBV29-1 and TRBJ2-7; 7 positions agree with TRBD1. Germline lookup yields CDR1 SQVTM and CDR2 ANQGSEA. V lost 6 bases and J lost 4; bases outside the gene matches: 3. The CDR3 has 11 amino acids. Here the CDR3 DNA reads TGCAGCGTGTTACAGGGGTACGAGCAGTACTTC. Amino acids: CSVLQGYEQYF.

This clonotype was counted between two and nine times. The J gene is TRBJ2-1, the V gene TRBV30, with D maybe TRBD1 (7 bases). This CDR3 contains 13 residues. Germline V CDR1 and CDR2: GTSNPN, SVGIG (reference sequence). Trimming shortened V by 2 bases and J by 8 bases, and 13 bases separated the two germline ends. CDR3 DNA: TGTGCCTGGAGTAACGGAGGGGGCGATGAGCAGTTCTTC. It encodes CAWSNGGGDEQFF.

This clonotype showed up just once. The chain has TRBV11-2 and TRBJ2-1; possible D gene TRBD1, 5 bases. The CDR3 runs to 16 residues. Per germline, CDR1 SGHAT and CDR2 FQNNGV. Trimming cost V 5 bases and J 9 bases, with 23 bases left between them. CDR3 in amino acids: CASSPTLDGAGSEQFF. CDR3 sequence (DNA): TGTGCCAGCAGCCCTACCCTGGATGGGGCTGGAAGTGAGCAGTTCTTC.

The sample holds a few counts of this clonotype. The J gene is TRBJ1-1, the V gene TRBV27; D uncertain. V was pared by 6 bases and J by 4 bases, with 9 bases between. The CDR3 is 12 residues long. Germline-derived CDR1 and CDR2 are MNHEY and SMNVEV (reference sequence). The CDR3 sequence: CASRRSSTEAFF. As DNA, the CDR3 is TGTGCCAGCAGAAGGAGCTCCACTGAAGCTTTCTTT.

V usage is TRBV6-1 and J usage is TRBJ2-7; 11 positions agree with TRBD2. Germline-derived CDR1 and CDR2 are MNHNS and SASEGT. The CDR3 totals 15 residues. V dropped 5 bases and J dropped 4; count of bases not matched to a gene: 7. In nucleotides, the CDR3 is TGTGCCAGCAGTTATAGCGGGGGGGCTAGGTACGAGCAGTACTTC. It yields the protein CASSYSGGARYEQYF.